This T cell receptor (beta chain) stems from a study of identifying expanded T cells in peripheral blood. Notes on the study in general: About 1.3 clones differed between technical replicates, versus about 17 and 20 over time. Variance in clone template counts between roughly two-week samples significantly increased with total template count across all healthy donors.

Details on this clone: Antigen: not known.

No infections or other immune events were documented during collection. The germline V gene encodes CDR1 GTSNPN and CDR2 SVGIG (reference sequence). V lost 0 bases and J lost 5, with 4 bases in between. This CDR3 region has 11 residues. This table comes from immunoSEQ multiplex PCR, and its TCRdb copy is limited to in-frame clones, with some not included. This table holds approximately 90,000 clones, approximately 83% found once. The chain joins TRBV30 to TRBJ1-1; D not resolved. Input material: blood. This TCR was recovered from a person aged 18-69 years in good health. In nucleotides, the CDR3 is TGTGCCTGGAGTGTACAGACTGAAGCTTTCTTT. This sequence encodes CAWSVQTEAFF. Full variable domain (missing parts from reference TRBV30 and TRBJ1-1): SQTIHQWPATLVQPVGSPLSLECTVEGTSNPNLYWYRQAAGRGLQLLFYSVGIGQISSEVPQNLSASRPQDRQFILSSKKLLLSDSGFYLCAWSVQTEAFFGQGTRLTVV.